This T cell receptor (beta chain) was identified during a study of cytomegalovirus exposure and HLA in healthy donors. Study-wide background: Genetic ancestry analysis placed approximately 78% of the 350 to 500 donors that were genotyped in the Caucasian-associated cluster.

Study findings and constraints: In vitro checks showed that a few CMV-associated chains really do target CMV antigens. The authors considered a cluster of highly shared sequence variants likely to be a sequencing artifact.

A note on this clone: Its antigen is as yet unknown.

The PCR made use of 60 Vbeta and 13 Jbeta primers. TCRdb's table, derived via immunoSEQ multiplex PCR, lists solely in-frame clones and lacks some. The sample holds 100,000 or so clones, roughly 69% seen once. Between the trimmed V and J ends, which lost 5 bases and 0 bases, there was a span of 11 bases. Germline CDR1 reads LNHNV; CDR2 reads YYDKDF (reference sequence). There are 15 residues in the CDR3. The chain has TRBV15 and TRBJ2-1; no firm D call. Sample: PBMCs. This clonotype was obtained from a man in his forties or fifties in good health and CMV-seropositive. The CDR3: CATSLDSSSYNEQFF. The CDR3 coding sequence is TGTGCCACCAGCCTTGACTCCAGCTCCTACAATGAGCAGTTCTTC. Supplemented by reference TRBV15 and TRBJ2-1, the full variable domain reads DAMVIQNPRYQVTQFGKPVTLSCSQTLNHNVMYWYQQKSSQAPKLLFHYYDKDFNNEADTPDNFQSRRPNTSFCFLDIRSPGLGDTAMYLCATSLDSSSYNEQFFGPGTRLTVL.